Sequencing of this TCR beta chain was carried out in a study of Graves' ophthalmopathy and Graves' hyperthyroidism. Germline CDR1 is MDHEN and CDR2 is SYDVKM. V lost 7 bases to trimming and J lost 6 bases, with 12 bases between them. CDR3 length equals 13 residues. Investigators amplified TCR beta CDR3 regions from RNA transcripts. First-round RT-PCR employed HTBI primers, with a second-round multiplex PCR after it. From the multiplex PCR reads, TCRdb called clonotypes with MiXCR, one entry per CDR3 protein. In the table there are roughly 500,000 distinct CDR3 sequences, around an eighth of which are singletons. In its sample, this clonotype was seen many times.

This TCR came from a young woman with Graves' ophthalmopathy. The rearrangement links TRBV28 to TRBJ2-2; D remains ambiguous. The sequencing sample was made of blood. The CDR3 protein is CASKESMAGELFF. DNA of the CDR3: TGTGCCAGCAAGGAAAGTATGGCCGGGGAGCTGTTTTTT.